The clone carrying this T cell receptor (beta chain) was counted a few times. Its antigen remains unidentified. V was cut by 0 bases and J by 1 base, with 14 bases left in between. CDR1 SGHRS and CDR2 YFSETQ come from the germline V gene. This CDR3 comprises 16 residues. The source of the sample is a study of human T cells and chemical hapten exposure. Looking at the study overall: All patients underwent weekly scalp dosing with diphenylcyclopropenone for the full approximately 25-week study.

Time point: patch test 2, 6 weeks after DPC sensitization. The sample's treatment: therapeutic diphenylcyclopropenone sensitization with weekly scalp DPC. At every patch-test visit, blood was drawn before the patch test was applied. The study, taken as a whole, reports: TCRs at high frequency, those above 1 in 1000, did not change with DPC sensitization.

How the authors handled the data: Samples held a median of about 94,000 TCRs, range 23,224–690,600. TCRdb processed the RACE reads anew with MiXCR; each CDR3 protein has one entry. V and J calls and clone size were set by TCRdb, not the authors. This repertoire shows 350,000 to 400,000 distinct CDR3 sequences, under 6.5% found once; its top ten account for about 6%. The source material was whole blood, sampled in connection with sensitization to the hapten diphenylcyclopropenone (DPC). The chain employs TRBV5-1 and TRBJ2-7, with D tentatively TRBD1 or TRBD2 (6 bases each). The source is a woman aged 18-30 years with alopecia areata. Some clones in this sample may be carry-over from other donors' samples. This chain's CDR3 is CASSLEGGTSSYEQYF. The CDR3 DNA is TGCGCCAGCAGCTTGGAGGGGGGTACTTCTTCCTACGAGCAGTACTTC.